The rows below give T cell receptor beta chains drawn from one sample of a study of CD8+ T cells in alopecia areata. The table came from immunoSEQ multiplex PCR; TCRdb's copy has only in-frame clones and leaves some out. In the table there are about 250,000 clones, around 67% of which are singletons. Sequenced material: CD4+ T cells sorted from blood, taken at week 0. These receptors were obtained from a human donor with alopecia areata. The CDR3 runs from the conserved cysteine through the conserved F or W. A D gene is named only where the DNA matches it firmly. For some rows the clone size is stated as once, few or many, or as a class when expanded; others skip it.

CDR3 | DNA | D | J | size | V
CASSPGTLSQETQYF | TGCGCCAGCAGCCCGGGGACCCTCAGTCAAGAGACCCAGTACTTC | - | TRBJ2-5 | - | TRBV5-1
CAISDSTFGNQGYGYTF | TGTGCCATCAGTGACTCCACGTTCGGGAATCAGGGCTATGGCTACACCTTC | - | TRBJ1-2 | - | TRBV10-3
CASSGIYEQYF | TGTGCCAGCAGTGGAATCTACGAGCAGTACTTC | - | TRBJ2-7 | once | TRBV6-5
CAWSVSGDHQYF | TGTGCCTGGAGTGTATCCGGAGATCATCAGTACTTC | - | TRBJ2-7 | - | TRBV30
CASRVGTVNTEAFF | TGTGCCAGCAGAGTAGGGACAGTGAACACTGAAGCTTTCTTT | TRBD1 | TRBJ1-1 | - | TRBV6-5
CASSQQDFTDTQYF | TGTGCCAGCAGTCAACAGGATTTCACAGATACGCAGTATTTT | - | TRBJ2-3 | - | TRBV25-1
CASSPRGRTNTEAFF | TGCGCCAGCAGTCCAAGAGGGAGGACGAACACTGAAGCTTTCTTT | - | TRBJ1-1 | - | TRBV5-1
CASITRRDGITDTQYF | TGTGCCAGCATCACACGGCGGGACGGAATCACAGATACGCAGTATTTT | - | TRBJ2-3 | few | TRBV7-2
CATLNGQDYGYTF | TGTGCCACCCTAAACGGACAGGACTATGGCTACACCTTC | TRBD1 | TRBJ1-2 | - | TRBV2
CASTPEYSNQPQHF | TGCGCCAGCACCCCGGAGTATAGCAATCAGCCCCAGCATTTT | - | TRBJ1-5 | - | TRBV4-1
CAWNRGSGNTIYF | TGTGCCTGGAATAGAGGGTCTGGAAACACCATATATTTT | - | TRBJ1-3 | - | TRBV30
CAWSRRKGSYEQYF | TGTGCCTGGAGCCGACGGAAAGGCTCCTACGAGCAGTACTTC | - | TRBJ2-7 | few | TRBV30
CACSTGISNQPQHF | TGTGCCTGTAGTACAGGGATTAGCAATCAGCCCCAGCATTTT | - | TRBJ1-5 | - | TRBV30
CARGGSTDTQYF | TGTGCCCGAGGGGGGAGCACAGATACGCAGTATTTT | - | TRBJ2-3 | - | TRBV30
CSGRGAGFFNEQFF | TGCAGCGGCCGGGGGGCAGGGTTTTTCAATGAGCAGTTCTTC | - | TRBJ2-1 | - | TRBV29-1
CASSVGQGTEAFF | TGTGCCAGCAGCGTTGGACAGGGGACTGAAGCTTTCTTT | TRBD1 | TRBJ1-1 | - | TRBV7-9
CSVRQGSGANVLTF | TGCAGCGTACGACAGGGGTCTGGGGCCAACGTCCTGACTTTC | TRBD1 | TRBJ2-6 | - | TRBV29-1
CASSPRTSTGYTF | TGTGCCAGCAGTCCCCGAACAAGTACTGGCTACACCTTC | - | TRBJ1-2 | few | TRBV6-6
CASSLLGSGANVLTF | TGTGCCAGCAGTTTATTAGGCTCTGGGGCCAACGTCCTGACTTTC | - | TRBJ2-6 | - | TRBV27
CVVQGRSYNEQFF | TGTGTTGTACAGGGTCGCTCCTACAATGAGCAGTTCTTC | - | TRBJ2-1 | - | TRBV19
CAWSPGETQYF | TGTGCCTGGAGTCCCGGGGAGACCCAGTACTTC | - | TRBJ2-5 | - | TRBV30
CASSYGTHYGYTF | TGTGCCAGCAGTTACGGGACACATTATGGCTACACCTTC | - | TRBJ1-2 | - | TRBV6-5
CASSPLRLAETNTGELFF | TGTGCCAGCTCACCATTGAGACTAGCGGAAACGAACACCGGGGAGCTGTTTTTT | TRBD2 | TRBJ2-2 | - | TRBV18
CASSQEGFNYGYTF | TGTGCCAGCAGCCAGGAGGGGTTCAACTATGGCTACACCTTC | - | TRBJ1-2 | - | TRBV6-1
CAIRNQQGSAYEQYF | TGTGCCATCAGGAATCAACAGGGGTCGGCCTACGAGCAGTACTTC | TRBD1 | TRBJ2-7 | - | TRBV10-3
CSVENRPNTEAFF | TGCAGCGTTGAAAATCGGCCGAACACTGAAGCTTTCTTT | - | TRBJ1-1 | - | TRBV29-1